The 30 T cell receptor beta chains given below trace back to one sample, sequenced in a study of blood T cell repertoires in COVID-19. Sequenced by immunoSEQ multiplex PCR; TCRdb stores in-frame clones only, minus some. The data contain over 350,000 clones, roughly 90% of them singletons. Sequenced input: PBMCs or T cells enriched from blood (not recorded which). The receptors here all came from a woman in her twenties or thirties with acute COVID-19.

The chain joins TRBV4-1 to TRBJ2-1, with 10 bases lining up with TRBD1. V lost 1 base, J lost 5 bases, and 11 bases stayed unmatched. CDR1 MGHRA and CDR2 YSYEKL come from the germline V gene. This CDR3 region has 18 residues. The CDR3 sequence is CASSQGDRGQRVHNEQFF. CDR3 bases: TGCGCCAGCAGCCAAGGCGACAGGGGGCAACGGGTCCACAATGAGCAGTTCTTC.

V and J are TRBV14 and TRBJ1-4; 7 nucleotides match TRBD1. V lost 4 bases to trimming and J lost 9 bases; unmatched junction nucleotides: 11. Germline V gene lookup returns CDR1 SGHDN and CDR2 FVKESK. The CDR3 contains 15 residues. The CDR3 sequence: CASSPLQGIYQKLFF. CDR3 bases: TGTGCCAGCAGCCCCCTACAGGGGATTTATCAAAAACTGTTTTTT.

This clone was counted once. The chain carries TRBV28 and TRBJ1-6; tentatively, D is TRBD1 (6 bases). Trimming removed 6 bases at V and 5 bases at J, with 14 bases between. The CDR3 totals 15 residues. Germline values: CDR1 MDHEN, CDR2 SYDVKM. DNA for the CDR3: TGTGCCAGCAGACCCCAGGGGCTTCATAATTCACCCCTCCACTTT. It translates to CASRPQGLHNSPLHF.

The chain carries TRBV27 and TRBJ2-7; 8 bases agree with TRBD1. The V gene end was trimmed by 4 bases and the J gene end by 3 bases; junction bases not matched to a gene: 5. There are 14 residues in the CDR3. Germline assignment: CDR1 MNHEY and CDR2 SMNVEV (reference sequence). CDR3: CASSSGTGNYEQYF. CDR3 DNA sequence: TGTGCCAGCAGTTCCGGGACAGGAAACTACGAGCAGTACTTC.

The gene calls are TRBV15 and TRBJ2-7; 7 bases line up with TRBD1. Trimming removed 8 bases from V and 7 bases from J; junction bases left unmatched: 11. Germline V lookup: CDR1 LNHNV, CDR2 YYDKDF (reference sequence). CDR3 length equals 13 residues. CDR3 bases: TGTGCCACCTTCGGGACAGAGGGAAGGGAGCAGTACTTC. It is translated as CATFGTEGREQYF.

The genes are TRBV19 and TRBJ1-2; tentative D call: TRBD1 (5 bases). Deletions cut 5 bases from V and 4 bases from J, with 11 bases between. This CDR3 has 13 amino acids. Germline V CDR1 and CDR2: LNHDA, SQIVND (reference sequence). For the CDR3, the DNA is TGTGCCAGTAGTTTCCAGGGAGGCTATGGCTACACCTTC. This encodes CASSFQGGYGYTF.

The chain combines TRBV18 with TRBJ1-5, with a possible D match to TRBD1 (5 bases). Trimming removed 6 bases from V and 5 bases from J, with 20 bases in between. Germline V gene lookup returns CDR1 KGHSH and CDR2 LQKENI. The CDR3 spans 16 residues. CDR3 in DNA: TGTGCCAGCTCCACTAACCGCCCAGGGATTTATCAGCCCCAGCATTTT. Translation gives CASSTNRPGIYQPQHF.

This clone was seen once. V usage is TRBV6-1 and J usage is TRBJ2-7, with D maybe TRBD2 (6 bases). This CDR3 is built from 16 residues. The V gene's germline CDR1 is MNHNS and CDR2 SASEGT. With 2 bases removed from V and 1 base from J, the gap between germline ends came to 15 bases. This CDR3 is CASSEPGTALSYEQYF. The CDR3, as DNA: TGTGCCAGCAGTGAACCCGGGACTGCCCTATCCTACGAGCAGTACTTC.

This clone was found once. The rearrangement uses TRBV2 and TRBJ1-2; 9 bases agree with TRBD1. The CDR3 is made up of 15 amino acids. After removal of 3 bases from V and 6 bases from J, the junction contained 8 bases not matched to a gene. Per the germline V gene, CDR1 is SNHLY and CDR2 is FYNNEI. CDR3 DNA sequence: TGTGCCAGCAGTGACCGGGACAGGGTATTGGATGGCTACACCTTC. As protein: CASSDRDRVLDGYTF.

The J gene is TRBJ1-1, the V gene TRBV7-3; D possibly corresponds to TRBD1 (5 bases). Deletions cut 5 bases from V and 4 bases from J, with 11 bases between. The CDR3 is 13 residues long. Germline values: CDR1 SGHTA, CDR2 FQGTGA. CDR3 region: CASSENGGTEAFF. The CDR3 nucleotides are TGTGCCAGCAGCGAGAACGGGGGCACTGAAGCTTTCTTT.

This clone has just one count. V and J are TRBV6-6 and TRBJ2-3; D unresolved. V was trimmed by 0 bases and J by 5 bases, leaving 9 bases between them. CDR3 length: 14 residues. Per the germline V gene, CDR1 is MNHNY and CDR2 is SVGAGI (reference sequence). CDR3 sequence: CASSYSTIVDTQYF. Written as DNA, the CDR3 is TGTGCCAGCAGTTACTCTACTATTGTAGATACGCAGTATTTT.

This clone has a handful of counts. The gene calls are TRBV30 and TRBJ1-2, with TRBD1 identical over 9 bases. The V segment lost 4 bases and the J segment 3 bases; nucleotides outside the gene matches: 6. This CDR3 is 14 amino acids long. The germline CDR1 and CDR2 sequences are GTSNPN and SVGIG (reference sequence). This chain's CDR3 is CAWNEGDRDYGYTF. CDR3 in DNA: TGTGCCTGGAACGAGGGGGACAGGGACTATGGCTACACCTTC. Using reference TRBV30 and TRBJ1-2 for the parts outside the CDR3, the full variable domain is SQTIHQWPATLVQPVGSPLSLECTVEGTSNPNLYWYRQAAGRGLQLLFYSVGIGQISSEVPQNLSASRPQDRQFILSSKKLLLSDSGFYLCAWNEGDRDYGYTFGSGTRLTVV.

The V gene is TRBV19, the J gene TRBJ2-3, with TRBD2 as a possible D gene (5 bases). In germline, CDR1 is LNHDA, CDR2 SQIVND (reference sequence). The V gene lost 6 bases and the J gene lost 5 bases, with 9 bases spanning the gap. This CDR3 spans 12 amino acids. CDR3 bases: TGTGCCAGTAGCCCCCGGGGAGATACGCAGTATTTT. It translates to CASSPRGDTQYF.

The J gene is TRBJ1-5, the V gene TRBV19, with a weak D call TRBD1 (5 bases). Germline CDR1 and CDR2: LNHDA and SQIVND (reference sequence). V shed 5 bases and J shed 4 bases, with 15 bases lying between them. The CDR3 consists of 15 residues. CDR3 bases: TGTGCCAGTAGTGTAGTGGACAACTATAATCAGCCCCAGCATTTT. It translates to CASSVVDNYNQPQHF.

V usage is TRBV6-5 and J usage is TRBJ2-2, with D possibly TRBD2 on 6 matching bases. Germline loops: CDR1 MNHEY, CDR2 SVGAGI. V lost 6 bases and J 4 bases, leaving 12 bases between the germline ends. The CDR3 runs to 14 residues. The CDR3 nucleotides read TGTGCCAGCAGGTCGGGACTTCTCACCGGGGAGCTGTTTTTT. Translated: CASRSGLLTGELFF.

Worth noting for this clone: The sample contains more than one DNA sequence encoding this CDR3. The CDR3, as DNA: TGTGCCAGCAGTTTGACAGGGAGCAATCAGCCCCAGCATTTT. Encoded protein: CASSLTGSNQPQHF. V and J are TRBV27 and TRBJ1-5; 7 bases align to TRBD1. V lost 3 bases to trimming and J lost 1 base; unmatched junction nucleotides: 0. The CDR3 sequence is 14 residues long. The germline CDR1 and CDR2 sequences are MNHEY and SMNVEV (reference sequence).

The chain recombines TRBV24-1 with TRBJ2-3, with TRBD2 matching 11 bases. Germline CDR1 and CDR2: KGHDR and SFDVKD. CDR3 size: 19 residues. J gave up 3 bases and V 3 bases, and 13 bases lay outside the gene matches. CDR3 in DNA: TGTGCCACCAGTGATCCGGATAGCGGGGGGGGCCGGGGGACAGATACGCAGTATTTT. Protein product: CATSDPDSGGGRGTDTQYF.

The rearrangement links TRBV10-3 to TRBJ2-2, with D tentatively TRBD1 (6 bases). This CDR3 is 16 amino acids long. CDR1 ENHRY and CDR2 SYGVKD come from the germline V gene. V lost 6 bases, J lost 6 bases, and 20 bases lay in between. In nucleotides, the CDR3 is TGTGCCATCAGCGATCCCCTCTACAGGGCGGCCGGGGAGCTGTTTTTT. This sequence encodes CAISDPLYRAAGELFF.

The sample holds one count of this clone. V gene TRBV10-3 combines with J gene TRBJ2-7; 8 bases map to TRBD1. V lost 6 bases to trimming and J lost 1 base; unmatched junction nucleotides: 11. Germline CDR1 and CDR2: ENHRY and SYGVKD. This CDR3 spans 16 amino acids. The CDR3 coding sequence is TGTGCCATCAGCCAACCACGGGGGACAGGTTCCTACGAGCAGTACTTC. It codes for CAISQPRGTGSYEQYF.

The CDR3 region has the DNA TGCGCCAGCAGCTTGGGCCCAGCGGGGGGGTCAAGCTCCTACGAGCAGTACTTC. Translated: CASSLGPAGGSSSYEQYF. J is TRBJ2-7 and V is TRBV5-1, with 10 nucleotides matching TRBD2. Germline V gene data show CDR1 as SGHRS and CDR2 as YFSETQ. Trimming at V came to 0 bases and at J to 0 bases, leaving 9 bases not matched to a gene. The CDR3 sequence is 18 residues long. Full variable domain (rest looked up from reference TRBV5-1 and TRBJ2-7): KAGVTQTPRYLIKTRGQQVTLSCSPISGHRSVSWYQQTPGQGLQFLFEYFSETQRNKGNFPGRFSGRQFSNSRSEMNVSTLELGDSALYLCASSLGPAGGSSSYEQYFGPGTRLTVT.

The genes are TRBV14 and TRBJ1-1; D remains ambiguous. The V gene's germline CDR1 is SGHDN and CDR2 FVKESK. V was shortened by 1 base and J by 11 bases, with 14 bases between the two germline ends. The CDR3 sequence is 13 residues long. This CDR3 is CASSQGATQAAFF. CDR3 DNA sequence: TGTGCCAGCAGCCAAGGGGCAACGCAAGCCGCTTTCTTT. The entire variable domain, with the rest obtained from reference TRBV14 and TRBJ1-1, is as follows: EAGVTQFPSHSVIEKGQTVTLRCDPISGHDNLYWYRRVMGKEIKFLLHFVKESKQDESGMPNNRFLAERTGGTYSTLKVQPAELEDSGVYFCASSQGATQAAFFGQGTRLTVV.

The chain joins TRBV11-2 to TRBJ1-2; 8 bases are a match to TRBD1. Trimming at V came to 1 base and at J to 2 bases, leaving 0 bases not matched to a gene. Germline loops: CDR1 SGHAT, CDR2 FQNNGV. CDR3 length equals 14 residues. The CDR3, as DNA: TGTGCCAGCAGCTTAGGGACAGGGAACTATGGCTACACCTTC. Translated, it gives CASSLGTGNYGYTF.

In nucleotides, the CDR3 is TGTGCCAGCAGCCAAGCTTCAGTTGACCGAGGCGGCTACACCTTC. Translation gives CASSQASVDRGGYTF. The chain joins TRBV3-1 (or the pseudogene TRBV3-2) to TRBJ1-2; D is ambiguous. V was clipped by 1 base and J by 8 bases, with 17 bases between them. The germline CDR1 and CDR2 sequences are LGHDT and YNNKEL (reference sequence). The CDR3 contains 15 residues.

The gene calls are TRBV9 and TRBJ2-2; no definite D call. V was trimmed by 5 bases and J by 6 bases, leaving 17 bases between them. The CDR3 has 15 residues. Looked up from germline, CDR1 is SGDLS and CDR2 is YYNGEE. The CDR3: CASSGSEVRAGELFF. The CDR3 DNA sequence: TGTGCCAGCAGTGGGTCAGAGGTCCGGGCCGGGGAGCTGTTTTTT.

The table lists this clone with a count of one. The V and J genes are TRBV6-2 or TRBV6-3 and TRBJ2-1, with 12 bases matching TRBD2. The CDR3 length is 16 residues. Germline values: CDR1 MNHEY, CDR2 SVGEGT. J gave up 5 bases and V 3 bases, and 5 bases lay outside the gene matches. The CDR3 region has the DNA TGTGCCAGCAGTTATATCCTAGCGGGGGGGCACAATGAGCAGTTCTTC. Translating gives CASSYILAGGHNEQFF.

A remark on this clone: The junction departs from the called germline gene at one end, perhaps through a read error. V gene TRBV7-9 combines with J gene TRBJ2-1; no firm D call. The CDR3 covers 14 residues. CDR1 and CDR2 from the germline V gene are SEHNR and FQNEAQ (reference sequence). The CDR3 DNA sequence: TGTGCCAGCAGCGGGTACAAACGGTACAGTGAGCAGTTCTTC. Residues: CASSGYKRYSEQFF. Full variable domain (missing parts from reference TRBV7-9 and TRBJ2-1): DTGVSQNPRHKITKRGQNVTFRCDPISEHNRLYWYRQTLGQGPEFLTYFQNEAQLEKSRLLSDRFSAERPKGSFSTLEIQRTEQGDSAMYLCASSGYKRYSEQFFGPGTRLTVL.

The rearrangement joins TRBV7-3 to TRBJ1-1; TRBD1 matches 7 bases. This CDR3 is built from 14 residues. The trim removed 5 bases at V and 4 bases at J, leaving 7 bases unmatched. Per the germline V gene, CDR1 is SGHTA and CDR2 is FQGTGA. The CDR3 is CASSMDRSGTEAFF. The DNA for the CDR3 is TGTGCCAGCAGCATGGACAGGTCGGGCACTGAAGCTTTCTTT.

The chain uses TRBV27 and TRBJ1-1, with 7 nucleotides matching TRBD1. The germline CDR1 and CDR2 sequences are MNHEY and SMNVEV (reference sequence). J was trimmed by 4 bases and V by 3 bases; bases with no gene match: 11. The CDR3 is 16 residues long. The CDR3 region is CASSLRPQGSSTEAFF. The CDR3 DNA reads TGTGCCAGCAGTTTGCGCCCACAGGGGAGCAGCACTGAAGCTTTCTTT.

The rearrangement links TRBV5-1 to TRBJ2-7; 8 positions agree with TRBD1. Trimming cost V 0 bases and J 5 bases; bases outside gene matches: 4. The CDR3 spans 14 residues. Germline V gene data show CDR1 as SGHRS and CDR2 as YFSETQ. As DNA, the CDR3 is TGCGCCAGCAGCTTGGGGACAGGGATGCACGAGCAGTACTTC. This sequence encodes CASSLGTGMHEQYF.

The CDR3 region has the DNA TGTGCCACCAGTGGAGGAGGATCTTCTAGCACAGATACGCAGTATTTT. It translates to CATSGGGSSSTDTQYF. The chain combines TRBV24-1 with TRBJ2-3, with D perhaps TRBD2 (5 bases). CDR3 length equals 16 residues. The V end lost 5 bases, the J end lost 0 bases, and 14 bases lay between the germline ends. The germline V gene encodes CDR1 KGHDR and CDR2 SFDVKD.